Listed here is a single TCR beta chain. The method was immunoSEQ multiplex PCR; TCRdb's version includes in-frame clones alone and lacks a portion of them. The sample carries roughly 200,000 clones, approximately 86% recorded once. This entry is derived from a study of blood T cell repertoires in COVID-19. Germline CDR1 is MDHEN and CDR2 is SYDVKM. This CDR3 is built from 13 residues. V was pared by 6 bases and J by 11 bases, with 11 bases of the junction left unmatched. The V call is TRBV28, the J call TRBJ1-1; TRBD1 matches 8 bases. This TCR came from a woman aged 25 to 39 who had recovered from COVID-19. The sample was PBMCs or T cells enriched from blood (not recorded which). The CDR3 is CASRLTGVMVAFF. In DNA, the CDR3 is TGTGCCAGCAGGCTGACAGGGGTTATGGTTGCTTTCTTT.